The 8 T cell receptor beta chains listed next were all sequenced from one sample in a study of OX40 agonist ivuxolimab in advanced cancers. Library method: the immunoSEQ multiplex PCR assay. In its TCRdb copy, this immuneACCESS table keeps in-frame sequences only and misses some clones. Where compared with another copy, unresolved V genes explain less than half of these, and the others have no known cause. Recorded for this sample are around 15,000 clones; around 86% of them occurred a single time. The top ten hold 9% to 15% of the sample. Sequencing used CD4+ or CD8+ T cells sorted from blood, obtained in a trial of the OX40 agonist ivuxolimab. These TCRs come from an adult with an advanced solid tumor such as melanoma, head and neck, liver or kidney cancer.

V is TRBV7-8 and J is TRBJ2-7; TRBD1 agrees at 10 bases. The CDR3 is 15 amino acids. V lost 1 base, J lost 3 bases, and 3 bases stayed unmatched. The V gene's germline CDR1 is SGHVS and CDR2 FQNEAQ. The chain's CDR3 is CASSLEGTGVYEQYF. CDR3 nucleotides: TGTGCCAGCAGCTTAGAGGGGACAGGGGTCTACGAGCAGTACTTC.

This sequence joins TRBV6-5 and TRBJ1-1, with D unresolved. The CDR3 has 13 residues. The ends were cut back, 4 bases at V and 0 bases at J, with 6 bases in the middle. The V gene's germline CDR1 is MNHEY and CDR2 SVGAGI. The chain's CDR3 is CASSFNLNTEAFF. The CDR3 nucleotides read TGTGCCAGCAGTTTCAACTTGAACACTGAAGCTTTCTTT.

Comments on this clone: This may be a read error: a much more frequent sequence differs by one nucleotide. The chain joins TRBV19 to TRBJ2-7, with D possibly called TRBD1 or TRBD2 (5 bases each). Trimming pared 5 bases from V and 0 bases from J, leaving 8 bases between. Germline V gene data show CDR1 as LNHDA and CDR2 as SQIVND (reference sequence). CDR3 length: 13 amino acids. The CDR3 nucleotides are TGTGCCAGTAGTCCCGGGGCCTCCTACGAGCAGTACTTC. Translated: CASSPGASYEQYF.

CDR3 coding DNA: TGTGCCAGCAGTTTCCTTCTCGAGACCCAGTACTTC. Its protein product is CASSFLLETQYF. V usage is TRBV27 and J usage is TRBJ2-5; D is undetermined. Germline CDR1 reads MNHEY; CDR2 reads SMNVEV (reference sequence). The V and J ends lost 3 bases and 5 bases respectively, with 7 bases between them. The CDR3 consists of 12 residues.

This clone appeared a single time. V is TRBV9 and J is TRBJ2-1; possibly TRBD1 for D (5 bases). This CDR3 has 12 amino acids. Trimming took off 0 bases at V and 7 bases at J, with 5 bases between the two ends. The V gene's germline CDR1 is SGDLS and CDR2 YYNGEE. CDR3 in amino acids: CASSVDRNEQFF. CDR3 bases: TGTGCCAGCAGCGTAGACAGGAATGAGCAGTTCTTC.

The chain is built from TRBV6-6 and TRBJ2-7; 10 bases are a match to TRBD2. CDR3 length: 14 amino acids. CDR1 and CDR2 (germline): MNHNY, SVGAGI (reference sequence). V shed 4 bases and J 5 bases; nucleotides not matched to a gene: 5. The CDR3 nucleotides are TGTGCCAGCAGTTTGGGACTAGCGACCGACGAGCAGTACTTC. It codes for CASSLGLATDEQYF.

This rearrangement joins TRBV5-8 to TRBJ2-2; D is perhaps TRBD1 or TRBD2 (6 bases each). The V end was cut by 3 bases, the J end by 7 bases, with 16 bases between. CDR3 length equals 15 residues. The germline gives CDR1 SGHTS, CDR2 YDEGEE. Here the CDR3 reads CASSSFGGRGGELFF. The CDR3 DNA reads TGTGCCAGCAGCTCCTTTGGGGGGCGAGGCGGGGAGCTGTTTTTT.

The rearrangement uses TRBV11-2 and TRBJ1-2; 10 bases line up with TRBD1. Germline V gives CDR1 SGHAT, CDR2 FQNNGV. J lost 1 base, V lost 6 bases, and 5 bases had no gene match. CDR3 length: 15 amino acids. This CDR3 reads CASSWTGGDNYGYTF. The CDR3 region has the DNA TGTGCCAGCAGTTGGACAGGGGGAGATAACTATGGCTACACCTTC. Looking up the rest from reference TRBV11-2 and TRBJ1-2 gives the full variable domain: EAGVAQSPRYKIIEKRQSVAFWCNPISGHATLYWYQQILGQGPKLLIQFQNNGVVDDSQLPKDRFSAERLKGVDSTLKIQPAKLEDSAVYLCASSWTGGDNYGYTFGSGTRLTVV.